This passage covers 12 T cell receptor beta chains from one sample sequenced in a study of T cell responses to AZD1222 COVID-19 vaccine. Some clones are missing from TCRdb's copy, which holds only in-frame ones; the method was immunoSEQ multiplex PCR. The sample records approximately 150,000 clones, roughly nine tenths being singletons. The material was peripheral blood, obtained 28 days after the second AZD1222 dose. These receptors were taken from an adult who received the AZD1222 COVID-19 vaccine.

V usage is TRBV5-6 and J usage is TRBJ2-5; D perhaps matches TRBD1 (6 bases). Trimming pared 0 bases from V and 2 bases from J, leaving 14 bases between. In germline, CDR1 is SGHDT, CDR2 YYEEEE. This CDR3 is 16 amino acids long. CDR3 sequence (DNA): TGTGCCAGCAGCTTGGAGGCGGCAGGGGAACAAGAGACCCAGTACTTC. It yields the protein CASSLEAAGEQETQYF.

This clone came up once. The chain carries TRBV28 and TRBJ2-3, with 12 bases matching TRBD2. Germline loops: CDR1 MDHEN, CDR2 SYDVKM. This CDR3 comprises 16 residues. After removal of 1 base from V and 2 bases from J, the junction contained 1 base not matched to a gene. The CDR3 coding sequence is TGTGCCAGCAGTTTATCTAGCGGGAGGGCCACAGATACGCAGTATTTT. It translates to CASSLSSGRATDTQYF.

This clone showed up just once. V and J are TRBV5-3 and TRBJ2-5, with a weak D call TRBD1 (5 bases). TRBV5-3 is flagged as an ORF with uncertain function. The CDR3 is 14 residues long. The ends were cut back, 1 base at V and 1 base at J, with 8 bases in the middle. In nucleotides, the CDR3 is TGTGCCAGAAGCTTGTTAGGGGCCCAAGAGACCCAGTACTTC. Its translation is CARSLLGAQETQYF.

The rearrangement joins TRBV7-9 to TRBJ1-6; 7 bases match TRBD1. Germline values: CDR1 SEHNR, CDR2 FQNEAQ (reference sequence). This CDR3 has 17 residues. Germline trimming cut 5 bases from V and 0 bases from J; bases unmatched to any gene: 7. This CDR3 is CASSPTGSNSYNSPLHF. The CDR3 bases are TGTGCCAGCAGCCCGACAGGGTCGAACTCCTATAATTCACCCCTCCACTTT.

The chain is built from TRBV28 and TRBJ2-7; 7 positions agree with TRBD1. V trimming: 5 bases; J trimming: 1 base; junction bases outside the gene matches: 8. The CDR3 sequence is 15 residues long. Looked up from germline, CDR1 is MDHEN and CDR2 is SYDVKM. Here the CDR3 reads CASSTQGQASYEQYF. The CDR3 bases are TGTGCCAGCAGTACCCAAGGACAGGCTTCCTACGAGCAGTACTTC.

This chain connects TRBV29-1 to TRBJ2-5; D gene unclear. Germline values: CDR1 SQVTM, CDR2 ANQGSEA. The ends were cut back, 4 bases at V and 2 bases at J, with 8 bases in the middle. This CDR3 comprises 12 residues. In DNA form, the CDR3 reads TGCAGCGTTGGGACGACGCAAGAGACCCAGTACTTC. Translated, it gives CSVGTTQETQYF.

V usage is TRBV9 and J usage is TRBJ2-5; TRBD2 aligns across 8 bases. The germline CDR1 and CDR2 sequences are SGDLS and YYNGEE. This CDR3 has 16 residues. V dropped 0 bases and J dropped 4; count of bases not matched to a gene: 8. CDR3 amino acids: CASSVGPGGALETQYF. CDR3 coding DNA: TGTGCCAGCAGCGTAGGTCCCGGGGGGGCATTAGAGACCCAGTACTTC.

This sequence joins TRBV5-4 and TRBJ1-4, with 9 nucleotides matching TRBD1. The CDR3 totals 14 residues. J was trimmed by 8 bases and V by 3 bases; bases with no gene match: 5. Per germline, CDR1 SGHNT and CDR2 YYREEE (reference sequence). DNA of the CDR3: TGTGCCAGCAGCTCGGGACAGGGTGAGGAAAAACTGTTTTTT. Translation gives CASSSGQGEEKLFF.

V gene TRBV2 combines with J gene TRBJ1-1, with D unclear. The V end lost 6 bases, the J end lost 5 bases, and 16 bases lay between the germline ends. CDR1 and CDR2 from the germline V gene are SNHLY and FYNNEI. The length of the CDR3 is 14 residues. Here the CDR3 reads CASSARSGVTEAFF. The CDR3 DNA follows: TGTGCCAGCAGCGCCCGGTCTGGAGTTACTGAAGCTTTCTTT.

This chain joins TRBV12-3 or TRBV12-4 and TRBJ2-3; D gene unclear. Trimming shortened V by 6 bases and J by 4 bases, and 11 bases separated the two germline ends. The CDR3 spans 13 residues. The CDR3: CASSHDWSDTQYF. Written as DNA, the CDR3 is TGTGCCAGCAGCCATGATTGGTCAGATACGCAGTATTTT.

V gene TRBV29-1 combines with J gene TRBJ1-2; no firm D call. From germline, CDR1 is SQVTM and CDR2 ANQGSEA. Deletions cut 5 bases from V and 7 bases from J, with 11 bases between. The CDR3 has 11 residues. CDR3 loop: CSVINSGGYTF. DNA of the CDR3: TGCAGCGTTATTAACAGCGGTGGCTACACCTTC.

The rearrangement links TRBV19 to TRBJ2-1; 10 nucleotides line up with TRBD2. This CDR3 contains 15 residues. The junction had 7 bases not matched to a gene; V was cut back by 1 base and J by 10 bases. Looked up from germline, CDR1 is LNHDA and CDR2 is SQIVND (reference sequence). For the CDR3, the DNA is TGTGCCAGTAGTATAGGTCTAGCGGGAGTGGGGGAGCAGTTCTTC. This translates into CASSIGLAGVGEQFF.